This T cell receptor beta chain was retrieved from a study of control samples from healthy donors and cancer patients (dated by TCRdb to 2018 to 2021). Libraries were built with the immunoSEQ multiplex PCR assay. TCRdb provides this immuneACCESS table in a form limited to in-frame rearrangements. Some clones are lacking; in checked studies, under half of them reflect an unresolved V gene, and why the rest are absent is not known. The sample has about 60,000 clones on record, about 96% of them singletons. Around 0.99% of the sample is taken by the ten largest. V lost 2 bases and J lost 0 bases, and the count of bases not matched to a germline gene is 16. Via the germline V gene (reference sequence), CDR1 is LNHNV and CDR2 YYDKDF. The CDR3 has 22 amino acids, counting the end cysteine and phenylalanine. Only CDR3 DNA remains: 66 bases, in frame from the first base. As concerns this clone: Its antigen remains unidentified. The record has no base qualities; no much larger clone is one base away.

The source material was blood. The clonotype was recovered from a woman in her late teens or twenties in good health. The sequence links TRBV15 to TRBJ2-3; TRBD2 matches 14 bases in the middle. Here the CDR3 is given as CATSRPASSGTSGGPSTDTQYF. The nucleotides are TGTGCCACCAGCAGACCAGCAAGCTCCGGGACTAGCGGGGGCCCGAGCACAGATACGCAGTATTTT. The entire variable domain, with the stretches around the CDR3 drawn from the reference TRBV15 and TRBJ2-3 proteins, is DAMVIQNPRYQVTQFGKPVTLSCSQTLNHNVMYWYQQKSSQAPKLLFHYYDKDFNNEADTPDNFQSRRPNTSFCFLDIRSPGLGDTAMYLCATSRPASSGTSGGPSTDTQYFGPGTRLTVL.